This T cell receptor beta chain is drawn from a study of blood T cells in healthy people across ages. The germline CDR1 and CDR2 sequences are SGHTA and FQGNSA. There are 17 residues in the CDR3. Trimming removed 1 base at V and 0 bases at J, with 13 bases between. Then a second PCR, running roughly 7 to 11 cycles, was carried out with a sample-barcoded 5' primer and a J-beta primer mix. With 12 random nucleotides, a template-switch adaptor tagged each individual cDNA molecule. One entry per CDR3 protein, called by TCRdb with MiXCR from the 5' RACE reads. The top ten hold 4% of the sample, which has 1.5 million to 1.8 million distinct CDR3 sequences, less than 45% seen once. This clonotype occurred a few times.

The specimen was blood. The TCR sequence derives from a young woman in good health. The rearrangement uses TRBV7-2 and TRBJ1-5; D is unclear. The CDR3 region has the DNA TGTGCCAGCAGCTTAGAACCTGGAACAGCTAGCAATCAGCCCCAGCATTTT. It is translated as CASSLEPGTASNQPQHF.